One sample yielded the 4 T cell receptor beta chains listed below, sequenced in a study of blood T cell repertoires in COVID-19 (TCRdb year 2020). Libraries were built with the immunoSEQ multiplex PCR assay. TCRdb re-hosts the immuneACCESS table, in-frame sequences only. Its copies lack some clones; in the studies checked, an unresolved V gene accounts for under half of them, and the cause for the rest is not known. The sample has about 430,000 clones on record, 80% to 90% of them singletons. Clones ranked in the top ten supply roughly 1.1% of the sample. Material: PBMCs or T cells enriched from blood (not recorded which). The receptors derive from a man aged 25 to 40 who had recovered from COVID-19.

This clone was recorded many times. This sequence joins TRBV19 and TRBJ2-5; 9 bases fit TRBD2. The CDR3 is 16 amino acids. V was pared by 3 bases and J by 5 bases, with 10 bases of the junction left unmatched. Germline lookup yields CDR1 LNHDA and CDR2 SQIVND (reference sequence). CDR3: CASSIRGLARSETQYF. CDR3 DNA sequence: TGTGCCAGTAGTATTCGGGGACTAGCTCGGAGTGAGACCCAGTACTTC.

The V call is TRBV9, the J call TRBJ2-1; D unclear. CDR1 is SGDLS and CDR2 is YYNGEE in the germline V gene. V shed 3 bases and J shed 8 bases, with 9 bases lying between them. The CDR3 spans 12 residues. The CDR3 reads CASSARGDEQFF. CDR3 nucleotides: TGTGCCAGCAGCGCGCGTGGAGATGAGCAGTTCTTC.

The chain carries TRBV25-1 and TRBJ1-3; 7 bases agree with TRBD1. This CDR3 has 14 amino acids. V trimming: 3 bases; J trimming: 6 bases; junction bases outside the gene matches: 5. CDR1 is MGHDK, CDR2 SYGVNS, per germline. CDR3 sequence reads: CASSETGLVNTIYF. The CDR3 DNA reads as TGTGCCAGCAGTGAGACAGGGTTGGTAAACACCATATATTTT.

The rearrangement uses TRBV10-2 and TRBJ2-5; 7 bases line up with TRBD2. This CDR3 is built from 14 residues. Trimming took 5 bases from V and 1 from J; bases not matched to a gene: 4. CDR1 and CDR2 (germline): WSHSY, SAAADI. The DNA of the CDR3 is TGCGCCAGCAGTTCACTAGCGCTCCAAGAGACCCAGTACTTC. This gives the protein CASSSLALQETQYF.